This T cell receptor (beta chain) was observed in a study of regulatory T cells in long-lasting Graves disease. Study findings and constraints: Relative to new patients (around 1,000), persistent patients exhibited greater sharing of public clonotypes (around 2,700).

This CDR3 region has 15 residues. The ends were cut back, 7 bases at V and 1 base at J, with 14 bases in the middle. Germline lookup yields CDR1 MNHEY and CDR2 SVGEGT. Specified time point: newly diagnosed GD, antithyroid drugs for less than 3 months. PBMCs were the source of the RNA used for TCR sequencing. This clonotype was detected many times. Its antigen is not identified. Library construction for TCR beta used iRepertoire HTBI primers and Arm-PCR of CDR3 regions. TCRdb redid the calling of the multiplex PCR reads with MiXCR, one entry per CDR3 protein. The sample carries 600,000 to 650,000 distinct CDR3 sequences, 15% to 20% recorded once. These same records also appear under a second study, on T cells in Graves' hyperthyroidism and ophthalmopathy.

The sample consisted of peripheral blood mononuclear cells (PBMCs), taken at new diagnosis, from a patient treated with antithyroid drugs. This TCR derives from a woman aged 25-40 years with Graves disease. The chain recombines TRBV6-2 or TRBV6-3 with TRBJ1-5, with D maybe TRBD1 (6 bases). For the CDR3, the DNA is TGTGCCAGCAATCTGGGGGCTCGGAGCAATCAGCCCCAGCATTTT. It encodes CASNLGARSNQPQHF.